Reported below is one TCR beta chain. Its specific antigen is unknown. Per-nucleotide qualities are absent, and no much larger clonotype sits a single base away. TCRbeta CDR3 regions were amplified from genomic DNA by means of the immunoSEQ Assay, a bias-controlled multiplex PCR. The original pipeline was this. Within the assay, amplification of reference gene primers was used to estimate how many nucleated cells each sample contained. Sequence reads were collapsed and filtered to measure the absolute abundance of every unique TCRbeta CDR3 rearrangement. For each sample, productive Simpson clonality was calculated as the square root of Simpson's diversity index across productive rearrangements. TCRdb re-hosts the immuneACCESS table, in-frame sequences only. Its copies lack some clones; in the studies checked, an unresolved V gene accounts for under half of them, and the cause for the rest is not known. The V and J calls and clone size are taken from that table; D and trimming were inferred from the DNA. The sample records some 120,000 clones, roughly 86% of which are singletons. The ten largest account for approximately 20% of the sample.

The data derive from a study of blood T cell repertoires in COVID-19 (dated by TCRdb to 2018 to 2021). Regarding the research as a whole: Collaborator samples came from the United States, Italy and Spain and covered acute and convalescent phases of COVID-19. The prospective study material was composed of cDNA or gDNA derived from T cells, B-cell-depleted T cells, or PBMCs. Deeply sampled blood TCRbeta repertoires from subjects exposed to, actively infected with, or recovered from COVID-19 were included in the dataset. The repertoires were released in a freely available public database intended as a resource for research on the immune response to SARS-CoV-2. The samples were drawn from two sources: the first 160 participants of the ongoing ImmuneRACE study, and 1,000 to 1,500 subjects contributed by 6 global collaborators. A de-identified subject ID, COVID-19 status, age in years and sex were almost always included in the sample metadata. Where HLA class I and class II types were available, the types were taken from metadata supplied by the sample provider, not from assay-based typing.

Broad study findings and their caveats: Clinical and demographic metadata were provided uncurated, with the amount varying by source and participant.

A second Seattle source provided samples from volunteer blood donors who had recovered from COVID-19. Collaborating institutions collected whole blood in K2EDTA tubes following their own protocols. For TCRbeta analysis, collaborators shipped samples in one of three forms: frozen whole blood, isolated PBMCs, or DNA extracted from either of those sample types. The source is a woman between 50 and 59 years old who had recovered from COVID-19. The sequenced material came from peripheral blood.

The DNA sequence is as follows: TGTGCCAGTAGTTTACGACAGGTCTATAATTCACCCCTCCACTTT. The encoded protein is CASSLRQVYNSPLHF. The sequence is built from TRBV19 and TRBJ1-6, with TRBD1 perhaps the D gene, on 6 matching bases. The germline V gene (reference sequence) provides CDR1 LNHDA and CDR2 SQIVND. V is shortened by 5 bases, J by 3 bases, and the region joining them spans 11 bases. The cysteine opens and the phenylalanine closes a CDR3 of 15 amino acids. Only CDR3 DNA is held: 45 bases, read in frame from base 1.